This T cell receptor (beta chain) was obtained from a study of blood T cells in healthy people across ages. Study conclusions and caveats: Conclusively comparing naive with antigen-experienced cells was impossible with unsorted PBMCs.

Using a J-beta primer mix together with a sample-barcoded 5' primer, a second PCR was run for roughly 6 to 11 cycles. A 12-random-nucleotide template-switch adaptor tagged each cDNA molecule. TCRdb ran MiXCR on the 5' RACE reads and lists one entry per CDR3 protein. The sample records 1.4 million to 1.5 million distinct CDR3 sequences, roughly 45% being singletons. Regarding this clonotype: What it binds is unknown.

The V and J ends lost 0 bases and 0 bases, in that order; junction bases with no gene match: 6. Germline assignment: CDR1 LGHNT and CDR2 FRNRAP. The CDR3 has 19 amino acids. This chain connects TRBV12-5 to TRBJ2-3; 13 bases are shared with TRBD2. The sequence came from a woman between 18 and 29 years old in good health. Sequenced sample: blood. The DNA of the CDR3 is TGTGCTAGTGGTTTGGTACTATCGGGACTAGCGGGGAGCACAGATACGCAGTATTTT. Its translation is CASGLVLSGLAGSTDTQYF. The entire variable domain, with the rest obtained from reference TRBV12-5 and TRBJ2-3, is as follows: DARVTQTPRHKVTEMGQEVTMRCQPILGHNTVFWYRQTMMQGLELLAYFRNRAPLDDSGMPKDRFSAEMPDATLATLKIQPSEPRDSAVYFCASGLVLSGLAGSTDTQYFGPGTRLTVL.